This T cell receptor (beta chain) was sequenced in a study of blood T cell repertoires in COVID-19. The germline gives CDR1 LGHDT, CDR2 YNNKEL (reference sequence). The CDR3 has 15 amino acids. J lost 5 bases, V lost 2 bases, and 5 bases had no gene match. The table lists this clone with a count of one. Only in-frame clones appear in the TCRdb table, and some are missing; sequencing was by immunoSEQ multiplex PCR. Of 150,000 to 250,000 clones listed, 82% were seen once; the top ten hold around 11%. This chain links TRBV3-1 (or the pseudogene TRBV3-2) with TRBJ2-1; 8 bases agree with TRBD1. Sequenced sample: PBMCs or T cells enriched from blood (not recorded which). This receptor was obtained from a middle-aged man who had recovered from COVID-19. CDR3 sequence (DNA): TGTGCCAGCAGCCAATGGACAGGGTCTGACAATGAGCAGTTCTTC. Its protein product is CASSQWTGSDNEQFF.